This TCR beta chain was captured in a study of cytomegalovirus exposure and HLA in healthy donors. Overall study results and limits: Most TCR beta V segments were productive about 90% or about 30% of the time in an earlier analysis. A further, later analysis showed that HLA-associated TCR beta chains (compared with equally common others) were more clonally expanded.

The germline CDR1 and CDR2 sequences are MGHRA and YSYEKL. J was trimmed by 1 base and V by 2 bases; bases with no gene match: 2. CDR3 length: 15 amino acids. This clone was seen more than once but under ten times. What it recognizes is unknown. The primer mix had 60 Vbeta and 13 Jbeta primers. As originally analysed: In a later analysis, around 10 million of 75 million to 85 million unique beta chains occurred in at least two donors. The table came from immunoSEQ multiplex PCR; TCRdb's copy has only in-frame clones and leaves some out. That table supplies the V and J calls and clone size; D and trimming were determined from the DNA. The table records about 100,000 clones, around 62% of them present only once.

Sequenced: PBMCs. The chain carries TRBV4-1 and TRBJ1-1; 9 bases align to TRBD1. This clonotype originated in a man aged 25 to 40 in good health and CMV-seropositive. CDR3 amino acids: CASSQPGQGNTEAFF. CDR3 nucleotide sequence: TGCGCCAGCAGCCAACCGGGACAGGGGAACACTGAAGCTTTCTTT.